This T cell receptor beta chain derives from a study of T cell responses to AZD1222 COVID-19 vaccine. The study's findings and limits: Receipt of two AZD1222 doses was followed by a rise in Spike-specific TCR breadth and depth. Clonal diversity may have been underestimated, and the donors were mostly white British, with more females than males. Unmutated variant regions reportedly attract nearly half of all spike-specific TCRs.

Sequencing used immunoSEQ multiplex PCR; TCRdb keeps in-frame clones, though not all of them. Here the sample spans over 100,000 clones, more than 75% being singletons. Second-dose timings of about 4 or about 12 weeks were pooled. This clone was observed a single time. As yet, its antigen is unknown. Germline values: CDR1 MNHEY, CDR2 SMNVEV (reference sequence). This CDR3 has 16 residues. V was shortened by 2 bases and J by 0 bases, with 10 bases between the two germline ends. The source of this sequence is an adult who received the AZD1222 COVID-19 vaccine. The chain couples TRBV27 to TRBJ2-2; D remains unclear. The specimen was peripheral blood, collected 28 days after the second AZD1222 dose. CDR3 coding DNA: TGTGCCAGCAGTTTACACAGCTACGCGAACACCGGGGAGCTGTTTTTT. Protein sequence: CASSLHSYANTGELFF.